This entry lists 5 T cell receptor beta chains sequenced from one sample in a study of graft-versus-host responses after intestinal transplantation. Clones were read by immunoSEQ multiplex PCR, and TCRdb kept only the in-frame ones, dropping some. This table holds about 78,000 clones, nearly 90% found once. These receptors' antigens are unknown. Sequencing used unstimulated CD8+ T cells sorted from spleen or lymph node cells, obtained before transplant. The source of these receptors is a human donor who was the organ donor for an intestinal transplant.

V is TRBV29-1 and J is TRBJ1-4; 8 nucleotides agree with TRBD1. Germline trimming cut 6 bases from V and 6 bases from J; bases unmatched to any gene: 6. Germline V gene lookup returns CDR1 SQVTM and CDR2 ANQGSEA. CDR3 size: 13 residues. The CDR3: CSVTGGAYEKLFF. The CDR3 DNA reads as TGCAGCGTCACAGGGGGAGCCTATGAAAAACTGTTTTTT.

This chain's CDR3 is CASSLDSTGELFF. The CDR3 DNA reads TGTGCCAGCAGTCTCGACTCAACCGGGGAGCTGTTTTTT. The chain employs TRBV27 and TRBJ2-2, with D hard to call. The CDR3 totals 13 residues. Germline CDR1 reads MNHEY; CDR2 reads SMNVEV (reference sequence). V lost 5 bases to trimming and J lost 5 bases, with 9 bases between them.

As DNA, the CDR3 is TGTGCCAGCAGCTTGGGTTACCGGGACCAAGAGACCCAGTACTTC. This sequence encodes CASSLGYRDQETQYF. The chain joins TRBV5-6 to TRBJ2-5; D gene uncertain. The CDR3 extends over 15 amino acids. The germline V gene has CDR1 SGHDT and CDR2 YYEEEE. Trimming shortened V by 0 bases and J by 0 bases, and 9 bases separated the two germline ends.

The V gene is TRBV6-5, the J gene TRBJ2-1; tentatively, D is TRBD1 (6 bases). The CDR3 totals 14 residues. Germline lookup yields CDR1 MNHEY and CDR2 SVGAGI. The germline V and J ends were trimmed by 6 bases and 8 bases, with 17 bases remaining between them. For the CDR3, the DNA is TGTGCCAGCAGGAATAACAGGGTACCGGATGAGCAGTTCTTC. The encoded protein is CASRNNRVPDEQFF.

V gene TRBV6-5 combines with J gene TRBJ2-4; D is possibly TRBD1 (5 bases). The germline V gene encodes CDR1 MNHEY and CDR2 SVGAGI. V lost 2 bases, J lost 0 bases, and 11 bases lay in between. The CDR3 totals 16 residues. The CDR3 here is CASSYGAGSAKNIQYF. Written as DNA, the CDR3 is TGTGCCAGCAGTTACGGGGCAGGTTCAGCCAAAAACATTCAGTACTTC.